Shown below are 14 T cell receptor beta chains from a single sample sequenced in a study of CD8+ T cells in alopecia areata. It was cDNA, reverse transcribed from extracted RNA, that served as the sequencing template. Clones were sequenced by immunoSEQ multiplex PCR, and TCRdb holds only the in-frame ones, with some missing. The data show fewer than 250,000 clones, about 65% seen once. Treatment in this sample: oral pan-JAK inhibitor, 5-10 mg twice daily. Here the sequenced sample was CD4+ T cells sorted from blood, taken around week 50, from a patient treated with tofacitinib. The receptors come from a human donor with alopecia areata.

The V and J genes are TRBV4-1 and TRBJ1-2; D is uncertain. The CDR3 loop spans 13 amino acids. Trimming removed 1 base at V and 1 base at J, with 4 bases between. Germline CDR1 is MGHRA and CDR2 is YSYEKL. The CDR3 nucleotides read TGCGCCAGCAGCCAAGTAGTTAACTATGGCTACACCTTC. Translation: CASSQVVNYGYTF.

For this clone: The identical CDR3 is also encoded by other nucleotide sequences in the sample. V usage is TRBV29-1 and J usage is TRBJ1-2; D is unresolved. The V and J ends lost 7 bases and 5 bases respectively, with 11 bases between them. The CDR3 consists of 11 residues. CDR1 is SQVTM, CDR2 ANQGSEA, per germline. This CDR3 reads CSARGGYGYTF. In DNA form, the CDR3 reads TGCAGCGCCCGCGGAGGTTATGGCTACACCTTC.

The CDR3 DNA reads as TGTGCCATCAGTGACATTAAAGAGACCCAGTACTTC. Its translation is CAISDIKETQYF. The chain recombines TRBV10-3 with TRBJ2-5; D not certain. The CDR3 covers 12 residues. Germline-derived CDR1 and CDR2 are ENHRY and SYGVKD. With 3 bases removed from V and 3 bases from J, the gap between germline ends came to 5 bases.

The chain has TRBV29-1 and TRBJ2-1; 14 bases agree with TRBD2. The CDR3 loop spans 15 amino acids. Unmatched junction bases numbered 7, after V lost 7 bases and J lost 5 bases. CDR1 SQVTM and CDR2 ANQGSEA come from the germline V gene. In nucleotides, the CDR3 is TGCAGCGCACGGACTAGCGGGGGGCCAAACAATGAGCAGTTCTTC. Protein product: CSARTSGGPNNEQFF.

J is TRBJ2-3 and V is TRBV2; no reliable D call. V was clipped by 4 bases and J by 3 bases, with 8 bases between them. CDR3 length: 13 amino acids. Per the germline V gene, CDR1 is SNHLY and CDR2 is FYNNEI. This chain's CDR3 is CASSVGLTDTQYF. The CDR3 DNA follows: TGTGCCAGCAGTGTTGGCCTTACAGATACGCAGTATTTT.

CDR3 sequence (DNA): TGTGCCTGGAGTGCTCGTCGGGAGGGTGAAGCTTTCTTT. This gives the protein CAWSARREGEAFF. The chain is built from TRBV30 and TRBJ1-1; D gene unclear. V lost 1 base to trimming and J lost 7 bases, with 13 bases between them. Looked up from germline, CDR1 is GTSNPN and CDR2 is SVGIG (reference sequence). The CDR3 has 13 amino acids.

The chain has TRBV9 and TRBJ1-1, with TRBD1 as a possible D gene (5 bases). V lost 0 bases to trimming and J lost 0 bases, with 12 bases between them. The CDR3 loop spans 16 amino acids. Germline assignment: CDR1 SGDLS and CDR2 YYNGEE. The CDR3 nucleotides read TGTGCCAGCAGCGTAGCCATTGGGGGGATGAACACTGAAGCTTTCTTT. Amino acid sequence: CASSVAIGGMNTEAFF.

This chain links TRBV23-1 with TRBJ1-2; 8 nucleotides line up with TRBD1. TRBV23-1 carries the ORF label, with uncertain function. The CDR3 is made up of 14 amino acids. J lost 3 bases, V lost 2 bases, and 2 bases had no gene match. The CDR3 DNA is TGCGCCAGCAGTCAACCAGGGGGCGACTATGGCTACACCTTC. It specifies CASSQPGGDYGYTF.

The chain uses TRBV11-2 and TRBJ2-7, with D uncertain. Per germline, CDR1 SGHAT and CDR2 FQNNGV. The CDR3 covers 13 residues. Trimming pared 2 bases from V and 1 base from J, leaving 6 bases between. The CDR3 spells CASSLMGSYEQYF. The CDR3 region has the DNA TGTGCCAGCAGCTTAATGGGATCCTACGAGCAGTACTTC. Supplemented by reference TRBV11-2 and TRBJ2-7, the full variable domain reads EAGVAQSPRYKIIEKRQSVAFWCNPISGHATLYWYQQILGQGPKLLIQFQNNGVVDDSQLPKDRFSAERLKGVDSTLKIQPAKLEDSAVYLCASSLMGSYEQYFGPGTRLTVT.

This chain uses TRBV6-1 with TRBJ2-4; 9 nucleotides line up with TRBD1. CDR1 and CDR2 from the germline V gene are MNHNS and SASEGT. Trimming took 3 bases from V and 2 from J; bases not matched to a gene: 5. This CDR3 spans 16 amino acids. The CDR3 protein is CASSDRTGVTKNIQYF. CDR3 coding DNA: TGTGCCAGCAGTGACCGGACAGGGGTAACCAAAAACATTCAGTACTTC.

This sequence joins TRBV2 and TRBJ1-2; D unclear. Germline CDR1 SNHLY, CDR2 FYNNEI. This CDR3 spans 14 amino acids. Trimming left V 3 bases short and J 5 bases short, with 13 bases between. CDR3 coding DNA: TGTGCCAGCAGTGAGTCAGGCCAAGCGTATGGCTACACCTTC. It codes for CASSESGQAYGYTF.

The rearrangement uses TRBV30 and TRBJ2-3, with 13 bases identical to TRBD2. Germline CDR1 and CDR2: GTSNPN and SVGIG (reference sequence). The CDR3 totals 17 residues. Germline trimming cut 0 bases from V and 5 bases from J; bases unmatched to any gene: 8. The CDR3 protein is CAWSVGTSGEVGDTQYF. The CDR3 region has the DNA TGTGCCTGGAGTGTTGGGACTAGCGGGGAGGTAGGAGATACGCAGTATTTT.

The chain has TRBV5-1 and TRBJ1-6; D not resolved. Germline V gene sequence: CDR1 SGHRS, CDR2 YFSETQ. V shed 0 bases and J shed 9 bases, with 13 bases lying between them. CDR3 length: 15 residues. This CDR3 reads CASSLDVGWSSPLHF. The CDR3, as DNA: TGCGCCAGCAGCTTGGATGTCGGTTGGAGTTCACCCCTCCACTTT.

This clone was observed a few times. V gene TRBV29-1 combines with J gene TRBJ1-4; a possible D gene is TRBD1 (5 bases). V shed 4 bases and J shed 7 bases, with 16 bases lying between them. The CDR3 spans 14 residues. The germline gives CDR1 SQVTM, CDR2 ANQGSEA. CDR3 residues: CSVVMAGFGEKLFF. The CDR3 DNA sequence: TGCAGCGTTGTGATGGCAGGGTTCGGTGAAAAACTGTTTTTT.